Presented here are 22 T cell receptor beta chains from one specimen sequenced in a study of blood T cell repertoires in COVID-19 (dated by TCRdb to between 2020 and 2021). The method was the immunoSEQ multiplex PCR assay. TCRdb's version of the immuneACCESS table is confined to in-frame rearrangements and falls short of the full clone set. An unresolved V gene accounts for under half of the shortfall where checked; the remainder is of unknown origin. This sample has 150,000 to 200,000 clones in its table, and about 93% of those were observed once. The top ten constitute around 4.6% of the sample. The sample was peripheral blood. These receptors all stem from a woman aged 45-59 years with acute or convalescent COVID-19.

V gene TRBV4-1 combines with J gene TRBJ2-7; 9 bases align to TRBD1. Per the germline V gene, CDR1 is MGHRA and CDR2 is YSYEKL. V lost 4 bases, J lost 6 bases, and 7 bases stayed unmatched. The CDR3 has 14 residues. Here the CDR3 DNA reads TGCGCCAGCAGCCCGGGACAGGGTGGCCGCGAGCAGTACTTC. Translating it yields CASSPGQGGREQYF.

V is TRBV10-3 and J is TRBJ2-1; perhaps TRBD1 as D (5 bases). CDR3 length: 13 amino acids. V was pared by 10 bases and J by 5 bases, with 15 bases between. Per germline, CDR1 ENHRY and CDR2 SYGVKD. CDR3 region: CATRLLQDNEQFF. The DNA for the CDR3 is TGTGCCACCCGACTGCTACAGGACAATGAGCAGTTCTTC.

The genes are TRBV25-1 and TRBJ2-2, with 13 bases matching TRBD2. V was clipped by 3 bases and J by 5 bases; unmatched bases: 3. This CDR3 is built from 16 residues. Germline V gene lookup returns CDR1 MGHDK and CDR2 SYGVNS. CDR3 sequence: CASSEGLAGYTGELFF. The CDR3 DNA follows: TGTGCCAGCAGTGAGGGACTAGCGGGATATACCGGGGAGCTGTTTTTT.

The V call is TRBV18, the J call TRBJ1-1; D is perhaps TRBD1 (5 bases). CDR3 length: 16 amino acids. Trimming cost V 6 bases and J 0 bases, with 17 bases left between them. The germline V gene encodes CDR1 KGHSH and CDR2 LQKENI. The CDR3 DNA sequence: TGTGCCAGCTCCCCAAATGGGCCAGGGTTGAACACTGAAGCTTTCTTT. This sequence encodes CASSPNGPGLNTEAFF.

This clone was recorded once. The chain joins TRBV9 to TRBJ2-3, with a tentative D call TRBD2 (5 bases). The CDR3 covers 14 residues. In germline, CDR1 is SGDLS, CDR2 YYNGEE. The V and J ends lost 2 bases and 1 base respectively, with 8 bases between them. The CDR3 reads CASSVEGGTDTQYF. DNA of the CDR3: TGTGCCAGCAGCGTCGAGGGAGGCACAGATACGCAGTATTTT. Looking up the rest from reference TRBV9 and TRBJ2-3 gives the full variable domain: DSGVTQTPKHLITATGQRVTLRCSPRSGDLSVYWYQQSLDQGLQFLIQYYNGEERAKGNILERFSAQQFPDLHSELNLSSLELGDSALYFCASSVEGGTDTQYFGPGTRLTVL.

The rearrangement uses TRBV2 and TRBJ2-7; TRBD2 agrees at 9 bases. This CDR3 contains 13 residues. Germline V gives CDR1 SNHLY, CDR2 FYNNEI. The trim removed 8 bases at V and 5 bases at J, leaving 7 bases unmatched. The CDR3 DNA reads TGTGCCAGCGAGAAGCGGGAGGAAGACGAGCAGTACTTC. Protein product: CASEKREEDEQYF.

The chain combines TRBV4-1 with TRBJ1-3; maybe TRBD1 (6 bases). With 1 base removed from V and 8 bases from J, the gap between germline ends came to 12 bases. CDR1 and CDR2 from the germline V gene are MGHRA and YSYEKL. The CDR3 sequence is 14 residues long. CDR3 DNA: TGCGCCAGCAGCCAAGGTCCAGGGGTGGACACCATATATTTT. Protein product: CASSQGPGVDTIYF.

The J gene is TRBJ2-3, the V gene TRBV2; 7 bases are shared with TRBD2. CDR1 is SNHLY and CDR2 is FYNNEI in the germline V gene. The CDR3 contains 14 residues. V lost 7 bases to trimming and J lost 1 base; unmatched junction nucleotides: 5. In DNA form, the CDR3 reads TGTGCCAGCAACTCCCGGGAGGGCACAGATACGCAGTATTTT. It codes for CASNSREGTDTQYF.

This chain connects TRBV12-3 or TRBV12-4 to TRBJ1-6; the D is unclear. Trimming cost V 6 bases and J 9 bases, with 6 bases left between them. CDR3 length: 11 amino acids. The DNA of the CDR3 is TGTGCCAGCAGCTCAGGTTCACCCCTCCACTTT. Encoded protein: CASSSGSPLHF.

The J gene is TRBJ2-7, the V gene TRBV6-1; 7 bases map to TRBD1. Per the germline V gene, CDR1 is MNHNS and CDR2 is SASEGT. V lost 2 bases to trimming and J lost 2 bases; unmatched junction nucleotides: 18. The CDR3 runs 19 residues. The DNA of the CDR3 is TGTGCCAGCAGTGAATCCGGGGTGACGCGGACAGGCCATCCCTACGAGCAGTACTTC. Translated: CASSESGVTRTGHPYEQYF.

V usage is TRBV7-8 and J usage is TRBJ2-1; TRBD1 aligns across 8 bases. The germline V gene encodes CDR1 SGHVS and CDR2 FQNEAQ. Losses at the gene ends were 6 bases for V and 12 bases for J; bases not matched to a gene: 7. CDR3 length equals 12 residues. CDR3 in amino acids: CASSRDRGGQFF. The CDR3 nucleotides read TGTGCCAGCAGTCGAGACAGGGGAGGGCAGTTCTTC. The full variable domain, with the rest looked up from reference TRBV7-8 and TRBJ2-1, is GAGVSQSPRYKVAKRGQDVALRCDPISGHVSLFWYQQALGQGPEFLTYFQNEAQLDKSGLPSDRFFAERPEGSVSTLKIQRTQQEDSAVYLCASSRDRGGQFFGPGTRLTVL.

The CDR3 bases are TGTGCCAGCAACGGGGATAGCTATGGCTACACCTTC. This codes for CASNGDSYGYTF. The chain has TRBV2 and TRBJ1-2; D ambiguous. The germline V and J ends were trimmed by 7 bases and 4 bases, with 10 bases remaining between them. The CDR3 runs 12 residues. Looked up from germline, CDR1 is SNHLY and CDR2 is FYNNEI. The entire variable domain, with the rest obtained from reference TRBV2 and TRBJ1-2, is as follows: EPEVTQTPSHQVTQMGQEVILRCVPISNHLYFYWYRQILGQKVEFLVSFYNNEISEKSEIFDDQFSVERPDGSNFTLKIRSTKLEDSAMYFCASNGDSYGYTFGSGTRLTVV.

V gene TRBV10-3 combines with J gene TRBJ1-5; D is unclear. CDR3 length equals 15 residues. Germline V gene lookup returns CDR1 ENHRY and CDR2 SYGVKD. The germline V and J ends were trimmed by 10 bases and 0 bases, with 16 bases remaining between them. The CDR3 sequence is CATQPEGDSNQPQHF. The CDR3, as DNA: TGTGCCACCCAACCAGAAGGAGATAGCAATCAGCCCCAGCATTTT.

The V and J genes are TRBV11-2 and TRBJ2-1, with D possibly matching TRBD2 (6 bases). Germline-derived CDR1 and CDR2 are SGHAT and FQNNGV. Trimming stripped 0 bases from V and 6 bases from J, with 12 bases between. CDR3 length: 15 amino acids. The CDR3 DNA reads TGTGCCAGCAGCTTAGAAATCGGGACTGGCAATGAGCAGTTCTTC. Its protein is CASSLEIGTGNEQFF. The full variable domain, in which reference TRBV11-2 and TRBJ2-1 provide the parts outside the CDR3, is EAGVAQSPRYKIIEKRQSVAFWCNPISGHATLYWYQQILGQGPKLLIQFQNNGVVDDSQLPKDRFSAERLKGVDSTLKIQPAKLEDSAVYLCASSLEIGTGNEQFFGPGTRLTVL.

The chain combines TRBV19 with TRBJ1-2; possible D gene TRBD1, 6 bases. V lost 3 bases and J lost 7, with 12 bases in between. The CDR3 runs to 13 residues. Germline V gives CDR1 LNHDA, CDR2 SQIVND (reference sequence). For the CDR3, the DNA is TGTGCCAGTAGTATGGACAGCGTTTTTGGCTACACCTTC. It yields the protein CASSMDSVFGYTF.

V usage is TRBV5-6 and J usage is TRBJ1-1, with TRBD1 identical over 10 bases. CDR3 size: 18 residues. Germline CDR1 and CDR2: SGHDT and YYEEEE. With V trimmed by 1 base and J by 5 bases, 14 bases remained unmatched. The CDR3 nucleotides are TGTGCCAGCAGCTTGATGGTTTGGCGACGGGACAGGGGTACTGAAGCTTTCTTT. This encodes CASSLMVWRRDRGTEAFF.

The chain uses TRBV19 and TRBJ1-1; 9 nucleotides agree with TRBD1. CDR3 length equals 18 residues. V lost 6 bases to trimming and J lost 6 bases; unmatched junction nucleotides: 20. Germline loops: CDR1 LNHDA, CDR2 SQIVND (reference sequence). CDR3 protein: CASSLTGTGPQKDPEAFF. CDR3 DNA: TGTGCCAGTAGCCTGACGGGGACAGGGCCACAGAAGGACCCTGAAGCTTTCTTT.

The J gene is TRBJ2-1, the V gene TRBV28, with a tentative D call TRBD2 (5 bases). The CDR3 contains 12 residues. Trimming pared 8 bases from V and 6 bases from J, leaving 11 bases between. The germline V gene has CDR1 MDHEN and CDR2 SYDVKM. The chain's CDR3 is CASGLAGNEQFF. Written as DNA, the CDR3 is TGTGCCAGCGGGCTAGCAGGCAATGAGCAGTTCTTC. Filled out from reference TRBV28 and TRBJ2-1, the complete variable domain reads DVKVTQSSRYLVKRTGEKVFLECVQDMDHENMFWYRQDPGLGLRLIYFSYDVKMKEKGDIPEGYSVSREKKERFSLILESASTNQTSMYLCASGLAGNEQFFGPGTRLTVL.

The chain links TRBV6-2 or TRBV6-3 to TRBJ2-1, with 9 positions matching TRBD2. J was trimmed by 2 bases and V by 2 bases; bases with no gene match: 4. Germline CDR1 reads MNHEY; CDR2 reads SVGEGT. The CDR3 covers 16 residues. The CDR3: CASSYAGLATYNEQFF. CDR3 DNA: TGTGCCAGCAGTTACGCGGGACTAGCCACCTACAATGAGCAGTTCTTC.

The chain joins TRBV20-1 to TRBJ1-2; the match to TRBD1 covers 8 bases. The CDR3 has 14 amino acids. Germline V gene data show CDR1 as DFQATT and CDR2 as SNEGSKA (reference sequence). The V segment lost 3 bases and the J segment 1 base; nucleotides outside the gene matches: 4. DNA for the CDR3: TGCAGTGCTAGTGGGGACAGGATTAACTATGGCTACACCTTC. Protein product: CSASGDRINYGYTF.

In this sample, this clone turned up once. The chain links TRBV30 to TRBJ1-2; D is uncertain. V was clipped by 1 base and J by 8 bases, with 14 bases between them. Germline CDR1 and CDR2: GTSNPN and SVGIG (reference sequence). The CDR3 consists of 13 residues. The CDR3 DNA reads as TGTGCCTGGAGTGGCCGGGAAGAAGGAGGCTACACCTTC. Translated: CAWSGREEGGYTF.

V and J are TRBV6-5 and TRBJ2-7, with a weak D call TRBD1 (6 bases). Trimming removed 2 bases from V and 5 bases from J, with 13 bases in between. Germline V CDR1 and CDR2: MNHEY, SVGAGI. The CDR3 covers 14 residues. In nucleotides, the CDR3 is TGTGCCAGCAGTTACGGGCAGGGGCTAGACGAGCAGTACTTC. Its translation is CASSYGQGLDEQYF.